The sequence of this T cell receptor (beta chain) was determined in a study of cytomegalovirus exposure and HLA in healthy donors. The table came from immunoSEQ multiplex PCR; TCRdb's copy has only in-frame clones and leaves some out. Among 200,000 to 300,000 clones listed, more than 75% were seen once. The study, taken as a whole, reports: Rare sequences made up most TCRs, while some public TCRs were found in many donors.

Note on this clone: Its antigen is unknown.

The clonotype was recovered from a man between 18 and 29 years old in good health and CMV-seropositive. Sequences were obtained from PBMCs.

CDR3 in amino acids: CASSLKYGTTADTQYF. DNA for the CDR3: TGTGCCAGCAGCTTAAAGTATGGGACTACCGCAGATACGCAGTATTTT. This chain joins TRBV7-9 and TRBJ2-3; TRBD2 agrees at 7 bases. Germline V gene lookup returns CDR1 SEHNR and CDR2 FQNEAQ (reference sequence). The CDR3 length is 16 residues. The ends lost 2 bases at V and 4 bases at J; junction bases unmatched: 9.